Sequencing of this TCR beta chain was carried out in a study of regulatory T cells in long-lasting Graves disease. Arm-PCR of CDR3 regions and iRepertoire HTBI primers were used to build TCR beta libraries. TCRdb redid the calling of the multiplex PCR reads with MiXCR, one entry per CDR3 protein. The sample holds 350,000 to 500,000 distinct CDR3 sequences, approximately 14% seen once. As to time point: newly diagnosed GD, antithyroid drugs for less than 3 months. PBMC-extracted RNA yielded the TCR library. Points on this clonotype: Possible read error: a much larger clone is one base away.

The CDR3 is 12 residues long. CDR1 is MDHEN, CDR2 SYDVKM, per germline. Trimming cost V 5 bases and J 13 bases; bases outside gene matches: 6. These records were also assigned to another study, of T cells in Graves' hyperthyroidism and ophthalmopathy.

Sequencing was performed on peripheral blood mononuclear cells (PBMCs), taken at new diagnosis, from a patient treated with antithyroid drugs. The source is a woman aged 50 to 65 with Graves disease. This sequence joins TRBV28 and TRBJ1-4, with TRBD1 identical over 8 bases. The CDR3 here is CASSTTGGGLFF. CDR3 nucleotide sequence: TGTGCCAGCAGTACAACAGGGGGAGGACTGTTTTTT.